The entry that follows covers one T cell receptor beta chain sequence. Its antigen is unidentified. CDR3 length: 11 amino acids. CDR1 and CDR2 (germline): MNHNS, SASEGT. Trimming cost V 5 bases and J 7 bases, with 3 bases left between them. The sample belongs to a study of a mutant IDH1 vaccine in newly diagnosed glioma. TCRdb's copy holds only in-frame clones and misses some; the assay was immunoSEQ multiplex PCR. Of fewer than 75,000 clones listed, approximately 84% were seen once; the top ten hold around 8.2%. The time point was: week 11, during vaccination. Vaccination used 300 ug of mutant IDH1 20-mer peptide per dose, with topical imiquimod.

The sample was PBMCs, taken from a glioma patient whose treatment included an IDH1 peptide vaccine. The receptor comes from a woman in her forties or fifties with glioma. The V and J genes are TRBV6-1 and TRBJ1-6; D not resolved. The CDR3 bases are TGTGCCAGCAGTTTGAATTCACCCCTCCACTTT. This sequence encodes CASSLNSPLHF.